These 30 T cell receptor beta chains were sequenced from one sample in a study of T cells in Graves' hyperthyroidism and ophthalmopathy. Amplification of TCR beta CDR3 regions was performed using RNA transcripts as template. The primer set for the first-round RT-PCR of the TCR CDR3 was HTBI. TCRdb reanalysed the multiplex PCR reads using MiXCR and keeps one entry per CDR3 protein. The sample gives about 290,000 distinct CDR3 sequences, approximately 16% of which show up once; approximately 33% is in the top ten. The sequencing input was blood. The origin of the receptors is a man between 25 and 39 years old with Graves' hyperthyroidism.

This clonotype was observed at least ten times. The chain has TRBV6-1 and TRBJ2-1; the match to TRBD2 covers 11 bases. J gave up 6 bases and V 6 bases, and 19 bases lay outside the gene matches. In germline, CDR1 is MNHNS, CDR2 SASEGT. This CDR3 contains 19 residues. DNA of the CDR3: TGTGCCAGCAGAGCGGGCCCTGGACTAGCGGGTCCTCGGGTCAATGAGCAGTTCTTC. This translates into CASRAGPGLAGPRVNEQFF.

This clonotype has more than one count but fewer than ten. The chain is built from TRBV6-1 and TRBJ2-2, with 7 bases identical to TRBD1. The CDR3 loop spans 18 amino acids. Trimming cost V 7 bases and J 0 bases; bases outside gene matches: 14. CDR1 is MNHNS and CDR2 is SASEGT in the germline V gene. The CDR3 loop reads CASNLLRGGRSNTGELFF. The CDR3 nucleotides read TGTGCCAGCAACTTACTAAGAGGGGGCCGATCGAACACCGGGGAGCTGTTTTTT.

The table lists this clonotype with many counts. The V gene is TRBV5-1, the J gene TRBJ2-7; no clear D gene. Trimming cost V 1 base and J 4 bases, with 27 bases left between them. Germline V gene lookup returns CDR1 SGHRS and CDR2 YFSETQ. The CDR3 runs 19 residues. The CDR3 loop is CASSLKPKLITQGKYEQYF. The CDR3 bases are TGCGCCAGCAGCTTGAAGCCGAAACTCATAACCCAAGGCAAATACGAGCAGTACTTC.

This clonotype has at least ten counts. The chain uses TRBV20-1 and TRBJ1-5; D is ambiguous. Germline-derived CDR1 and CDR2 are DFQATT and SNEGSKA (reference sequence). The ends were cut back, 6 bases at V and 0 bases at J, with 12 bases in the middle. The CDR3 spans 14 residues. The CDR3 sequence is CSALVGGSNQPQHF. In DNA form, the CDR3 reads TGCAGTGCCCTCGTAGGAGGTAGCAATCAGCCCCAGCATTTT.

This clonotype was seen a few times. V gene TRBV5-1 combines with J gene TRBJ2-7; 10 bases fit TRBD1. Germline V CDR1 and CDR2: SGHRS, YFSETQ. There are 17 residues in the CDR3. The V and J ends lost 0 bases and 5 bases, in that order; junction bases with no gene match: 11. This CDR3 reads CASSLGTRQGAVDEQYF. The CDR3 nucleotides are TGCGCCAGCAGCTTGGGAACAAGACAGGGGGCCGTCGACGAGCAGTACTTC.

The chain joins TRBV29-1 to TRBJ2-7, with TRBD2 identical over 8 bases. CDR3 size: 18 residues. V lost 5 bases and J lost 0; bases outside the gene matches: 18. Germline V gene lookup returns CDR1 SQVTM and CDR2 ANQGSEA. The CDR3 region has the DNA TGCAGCGTTAGGGCGGGAGGTTTCCTAGAATCCAGCTCCTACGAGCAGTACTTC. This gives the protein CSVRAGGFLESSSYEQYF.

By sample fraction, this clonotype is medium-sized. V is TRBV18 and J is TRBJ2-5; D perhaps matches TRBD2 (5 bases). CDR1 KGHSH and CDR2 LQKENI come from the germline V gene. Trimming took off 3 bases at V and 4 bases at J, with 9 bases between the two ends. The CDR3 loop spans 13 amino acids. This chain's CDR3 is CASSPVSGETQYF. The CDR3 DNA follows: TGTGCCAGCTCACCGGTCAGCGGAGAGACCCAGTACTTC.

The chain couples TRBV30 to TRBJ1-2; TRBD1 is a possible D gene (5 bases). The V gene lost 5 bases and the J gene lost 5 bases, with 9 bases spanning the gap. Per the germline V gene, CDR1 is GTSNPN and CDR2 is SVGIG (reference sequence). The CDR3 covers 11 residues. CDR3 residues: CAWRQNYGYTF. DNA for the CDR3: TGTGCCTGGCGACAGAATTATGGCTACACCTTC.

There are a few counts of this clonotype. V and J are TRBV11-2 and TRBJ1-3; D unclear. The CDR3 is 16 amino acids. V shed 0 bases and J shed 4 bases, with 13 bases lying between them. Germline V lookup: CDR1 SGHAT, CDR2 FQNNGV. The CDR3 loop is CASSLDPGSKGNTIYF. The CDR3 DNA follows: TGTGCCAGCAGCTTAGATCCGGGCAGTAAGGGAAACACCATATATTTT.

Only a few counts were recorded for this clonotype. The rearrangement links TRBV6-2 or TRBV6-3 to TRBJ1-1; a possible D gene is TRBD1 (5 bases). The CDR3 runs to 14 residues. V was pared by 7 bases and J by 1 base, with 13 bases between. Germline V gene data show CDR1 as MNHEY and CDR2 as SVGEGT. The CDR3 spells CASTPGTANTEAFF. As DNA, the CDR3 is TGTGCCAGCACCCCCGGGACGGCGAACACTGAAGCTTTCTTT.

This clonotype was counted at least ten times. The chain carries TRBV11-2 and TRBJ2-7, with a possible D match to TRBD1 (6 bases). The CDR3 has 15 residues. The germline V gene encodes CDR1 SGHAT and CDR2 FQNNGV. Trimming left V 5 bases short and J 2 bases short, with 16 bases between. The CDR3 DNA follows: TGTGCCAGCAGCCCAATCTCACAGGGAACCTACGAGCAGTACTTC. It encodes CASSPISQGTYEQYF. The entire variable domain, with the rest obtained from reference TRBV11-2 and TRBJ2-7, is as follows: EAGVAQSPRYKIIEKRQSVAFWCNPISGHATLYWYQQILGQGPKLLIQFQNNGVVDDSQLPKDRFSAERLKGVDSTLKIQPAKLEDSAVYLCASSPISQGTYEQYFGPGTRLTVT.

This clonotype was detected many times. The chain employs TRBV12-3 or TRBV12-4 and TRBJ2-2, with 8 bases fitting TRBD2. Trimming took 7 bases from V and 3 from J; bases not matched to a gene: 10. This CDR3 has 16 residues. The CDR3 reads CASTMGLAGYTGELFF. The CDR3 DNA sequence: TGTGCCAGCACCATGGGGCTAGCGGGTTACACCGGGGAGCTGTTTTTT.

This chain uses TRBV27 with TRBJ2-6; D may be TRBD1 (5 bases). This CDR3 region has 15 residues. Germline CDR1 is MNHEY and CDR2 is SMNVEV (reference sequence). V was cut by 5 bases and J by 0 bases, with 8 bases left in between. DNA for the CDR3: TGTGCCAGCAGTGCAGACAGCTCTGGGGCCAACGTCCTGACTTTC. Its translation is CASSADSSGANVLTF.

There are a few counts of this clonotype. V gene TRBV10-3 combines with J gene TRBJ2-5, with TRBD2 identical over 8 bases. CDR1 is ENHRY, CDR2 SYGVKD, per germline. The CDR3 totals 12 residues. J was trimmed by 4 bases and V by 10 bases; bases with no gene match: 5. The chain's CDR3 is CATREAGETQYF. CDR3 coding DNA: TGTGCCACGCGGGAGGCGGGAGAGACCCAGTACTTC.

The sample holds one count of this clonotype. V and J are TRBV24-1 and TRBJ2-1; D is uncertain. The CDR3 totals 13 residues. Germline CDR1 KGHDR, CDR2 SFDVKD. Trimming removed 3 bases at V and 10 bases at J, with 12 bases between. This CDR3 reads CATSDLPQEEQFF. CDR3 DNA: TGTGCCACCAGTGATCTCCCCCAGGAGGAGCAGTTCTTC.

The chain uses TRBV28 and TRBJ1-1, with 7 bases lining up with TRBD1. V lost 3 bases and J lost 8; bases outside the gene matches: 9. CDR1 and CDR2 (germline): MDHEN, SYDVKM. CDR3 length: 14 residues. CDR3 residues: CASSLSGTATEAFF. CDR3 in DNA: TGTGCCAGCAGTTTGTCCGGGACAGCTACAGAAGCTTTCTTT. Full variable domain (remainder filled in from reference TRBV28 and TRBJ1-1): DVKVTQSSRYLVKRTGEKVFLECVQDMDHENMFWYRQDPGLGLRLIYFSYDVKMKEKGDIPEGYSVSREKKERFSLILESASTNQTSMYLCASSLSGTATEAFFGQGTRLTVV.

For the CDR3, the DNA is TGTGCCACCCGAGGAGGGAACACTGAAGCTTTCTTT. Translating it yields CATRGGNTEAFF. This sequence joins TRBV10-3 and TRBJ1-1; D not certain. CDR1 and CDR2 (germline): ENHRY, SYGVKD. V was clipped by 10 bases and J by 1 base, with 10 bases between them. The CDR3 covers 12 residues.

This clonotype was observed at least ten times. The genes are TRBV2 and TRBJ1-6; D unresolved. The CDR3 spans 17 residues. Trimming took off 2 bases at V and 0 bases at J, with 11 bases between the two ends. Germline CDR1 and CDR2: SNHLY and FYNNEI. The chain's CDR3 is CASSELPESSYNSPLHF. As DNA, the CDR3 is TGTGCCAGCAGTGAACTCCCGGAGAGCTCCTATAATTCACCCCTCCACTTT. Using reference TRBV2 and TRBJ1-6 for the parts outside the CDR3, the full variable domain is EPEVTQTPSHQVTQMGQEVILRCVPISNHLYFYWYRQILGQKVEFLVSFYNNEISEKSEIFDDQFSVERPDGSNFTLKIRSTKLEDSAMYFCASSELPESSYNSPLHFGNGTRLTVT.

The sample holds many counts of this clonotype. The CDR3: CASSLSAGGRGYTF. CDR3 bases: TGTGCCAGCAGTTTATCGGCAGGGGGCCGGGGCTACACCTTC. This chain links TRBV27 with TRBJ1-2; 8 nucleotides line up with TRBD1. Trimming at V came to 0 bases and at J to 8 bases, leaving 5 bases not matched to a gene. This CDR3 is 14 amino acids long. Looked up from germline, CDR1 is MNHEY and CDR2 is SMNVEV (reference sequence).

This clonotype occurred a few times. This sequence joins TRBV24-1 and TRBJ2-3; perhaps D is TRBD1 or TRBD2 (5 bases each). CDR1 KGHDR and CDR2 SFDVKD come from the germline V gene. The V and J ends lost 3 bases and 5 bases respectively, with 14 bases between them. This CDR3 has 15 amino acids. CDR3 sequence (DNA): TGTGCCACCAGTGATCCGGGACCAGACAGAGATACGCAGTATTTT. Amino acid sequence: CATSDPGPDRDTQYF.

There are many counts of this clonotype. The chain recombines TRBV7-8 with TRBJ2-7; tentative D call: TRBD2 (6 bases). V was clipped by 4 bases and J by 7 bases, with 11 bases between them. CDR1 and CDR2 (germline): SGHVS, FQNEAQ. This CDR3 is built from 12 residues. CDR3 loop: CASSSSGGEQYF. For the CDR3, the DNA is TGTGCCAGCAGCTCCTCTGGGGGGGAGCAGTACTTC.

Many counts were recorded for this clonotype. The chain employs TRBV7-3 and TRBJ2-1; perhaps TRBD1 as D (5 bases). The CDR3 is 16 amino acids. In germline, CDR1 is SGHTA, CDR2 FQGTGA. V was trimmed by 5 bases and J by 4 bases, leaving 18 bases between them. CDR3 loop: CASSTRSPQGYNEQFF. CDR3 bases: TGTGCCAGCAGCACCCGAAGCCCCCAGGGATACAATGAGCAGTTCTTC.

This clonotype was counted only a few times. The CDR3 DNA is TGTGCCAGCAGCATCGGGACCTTGAACACTGAAGCTTTCTTT. Translation: CASSIGTLNTEAFF. The chain recombines TRBV5-5 with TRBJ1-1, with D tentatively TRBD1 (5 bases). This CDR3 spans 14 amino acids. Trimming cost V 4 bases and J 0 bases, with 10 bases left between them. Germline lookup yields CDR1 SGHKS and CDR2 YYEKEE (reference sequence).

In its sample, this clonotype was seen many times. The rearrangement links TRBV29-1 to TRBJ1-2; no firm D call. CDR3 length equals 13 residues. Trimming cost V 2 bases and J 2 bases, with 9 bases left between them. The germline V gene encodes CDR1 SQVTM and CDR2 ANQGSEA. The CDR3 region is CSVEQSSNYGYTF. The CDR3 DNA follows: TGCAGCGTTGAACAGTCTTCGAACTATGGCTACACCTTC.

This clonotype was seen at least ten times. The rearrangement links TRBV27 to TRBJ2-5, with 12 nucleotides matching TRBD2. Trimming removed 7 bases from V and 5 bases from J; junction bases left unmatched: 8. CDR1 MNHEY and CDR2 SMNVEV come from the germline V gene (reference sequence). CDR3 length equals 15 residues. The CDR3 bases are TGTGCCAGCACGGGGCTAGCGGGAGGGCTGGAGACCCAGTACTTC. This sequence encodes CASTGLAGGLETQYF.

This clonotype came up a few times. This chain links TRBV5-1 with TRBJ2-1; D ambiguous. V was trimmed by 0 bases and J by 9 bases, leaving 19 bases between them. Germline CDR1 SGHRS, CDR2 YFSETQ. This CDR3 is 16 amino acids long. This CDR3 reads CASSLGSDPRLTEQFF. The CDR3 DNA reads TGCGCCAGCAGCTTGGGCAGCGACCCCAGATTAACTGAGCAGTTCTTC.

Many counts were recorded for this clonotype. The CDR3 DNA is TGCGCCAGCAGCTCAGCAGGGGTGGTTGAAGCTTTCTTT. Translating it yields CASSSAGVVEAFF. This chain joins TRBV5-1 and TRBJ1-1, with D possibly matching TRBD1 (6 bases). Germline CDR1 and CDR2: SGHRS and YFSETQ. The CDR3 loop spans 13 amino acids. V lost 3 bases and J 7 bases, leaving 13 bases between the germline ends.

There are a few counts of this clonotype. This chain connects TRBV6-4 to TRBJ1-1, with TRBD1 as a possible D gene (6 bases). Trimming shortened V by 6 bases and J by 0 bases, and 8 bases separated the two germline ends. The CDR3 length is 13 residues. Germline values: CDR1 MRHNA, CDR2 SNTAGT. The CDR3 coding sequence is TGTGCCAGCAGGGACAGTATGAACACTGAAGCTTTCTTT. Translated: CASRDSMNTEAFF.

The chain employs TRBV20-1 and TRBJ2-1, with 13 bases that match TRBD2. Germline CDR1 is DFQATT and CDR2 is SNEGSKA (reference sequence). V dropped 0 bases and J dropped 0; count of bases not matched to a gene: 8. The CDR3 spans 19 residues. CDR3 DNA: TGCAGTGCTAGAGACAGGACTAGCGGGAGCCGGAGCTCCTACAATGAGCAGTTCTTC. As protein: CSARDRTSGSRSSYNEQFF.

The V call is TRBV28, the J call TRBJ2-7, with D possibly matching TRBD1 (5 bases). V was cut by 6 bases and J by 2 bases, with 11 bases left in between. Per germline, CDR1 MDHEN and CDR2 SYDVKM. This CDR3 has 13 amino acids. CDR3 amino acids: CASSQGRPYEQYF. The DNA for the CDR3 is TGTGCCAGCAGCCAGGGTAGGCCCTACGAGCAGTACTTC. The full variable domain, with the rest looked up from reference TRBV28 and TRBJ2-7, is DVKVTQSSRYLVKRTGEKVFLECVQDMDHENMFWYRQDPGLGLRLIYFSYDVKMKEKGDIPEGYSVSREKKERFSLILESASTNQTSMYLCASSQGRPYEQYFGPGTRLTVT.